The 25 T cell receptor beta chains below all came from one sample that was sequenced in a study of post-analysis software for immune sequencing data. Points from the study as a whole: Patients carried several TRBV segments more frequently than controls did, and TRBV5-6, TRBV5-1 and TRBV20-1 were among them.

Every TCR beta cDNA library bore unique molecular identifiers. TCRdb itself ran the PCR reads through MiXCR, one entry per CDR3 protein. Of hundreds of thousands of distinct CDR3 sequences listed, about 32% were seen once; the top ten hold approximately 0.6%. These TCRs are of unknown antigen specificity. The specimen sequenced was blood. These receptors were collected from a girl aged 10 to 17 with multiple sclerosis.

Of note for this clonotype: At one boundary the junction diverges from the germline segment, which might be a read error. V gene TRBV20-1 combines with J gene TRBJ2-3, with TRBD2 identical over 11 bases. The CDR3 sequence is 14 residues long. CDR1 is DFQATT, CDR2 SNEGSKA, per germline (reference sequence). The CDR3 spells CSAEPGLAADAQYF. CDR3 bases: TGCAGTGCGGAACCGGGACTAGCGGCAGATGCGCAGTATTTT.

In this sample, this clonotype turned up a few times. The chain combines TRBV15 with TRBJ2-5, with 9 bases that match TRBD1. Trimming took 3 bases from V and 2 from J; bases not matched to a gene: 1. The CDR3 is 14 residues long. Germline CDR1 is LNHNV and CDR2 is YYDKDF (reference sequence). CDR3 protein: CATSRDRGQETQYF. The CDR3 nucleotides are TGTGCCACCAGCAGGGACAGGGGTCAAGAGACCCAGTACTTC. Drawing the rest from reference TRBV15 and TRBJ2-5, the complete variable domain is DAMVIQNPRYQVTQFGKPVTLSCSQTLNHNVMYWYQQKSSQAPKLLFHYYDKDFNNEADTPDNFQSRRPNTSFCFLDIRSPGLGDTAMYLCATSRDRGQETQYFGPGTRLLVL.

V and J are TRBV6-5 and TRBJ2-1; no firm D call. Per the germline V gene, CDR1 is MNHEY and CDR2 is SVGAGI. This CDR3 region has 13 residues. V lost 6 bases, J lost 5 bases, and 11 bases lay in between. The DNA for the CDR3 is TGTGCCAGCAGCCACCAAGGGCACAATGAGCAGTTCTTC. Translating it yields CASSHQGHNEQFF.

This rearrangement joins TRBV20-1 to TRBJ1-2; D is undetermined. CDR1 and CDR2 from the germline V gene are DFQATT and SNEGSKA (reference sequence). The CDR3 sequence is 14 residues long. V was shortened by 0 bases and J by 8 bases, with 16 bases between the two germline ends. DNA of the CDR3: TGCAGTGCTAGAGATCAGAAAGGGCCTACGGGCTACACCTTC. It encodes CSARDQKGPTGYTF.

This clonotype was seen a few times. The chain is built from TRBV28 and TRBJ2-7, with 7 positions matching TRBD1. J lost 6 bases, V lost 4 bases, and 3 bases had no gene match. The CDR3 is made up of 12 amino acids. Germline V gives CDR1 MDHEN, CDR2 SYDVKM. CDR3 nucleotides: TGTGCCAGCAGTTCGACAGGGAGCGAGCAGTACTTC. Translated: CASSSTGSEQYF.

This clonotype was recorded once. The chain combines TRBV20-1 with TRBJ2-1; TRBD2 aligns across 10 bases. Germline lookup yields CDR1 DFQATT and CDR2 SNEGSKA (reference sequence). The CDR3 is made up of 14 amino acids. The trim removed 6 bases at V and 8 bases at J, leaving 10 bases unmatched. As DNA, the CDR3 is TGCAGTGCACCCCAAGCGGGGGGGATCCATGAGCAGTTCTTC. Its translation: CSAPQAGGIHEQFF.

This clonotype was found a few times. The rearrangement uses TRBV15 and TRBJ2-6; D uncertain. Deletions cut 3 bases from V and 0 bases from J, with 15 bases between. There are 18 residues in the CDR3. The germline V gene encodes CDR1 LNHNV and CDR2 YYDKDF (reference sequence). Here the CDR3 reads CATSSEAVIISGANVLTF. The CDR3 DNA reads as TGTGCCACCAGCAGCGAGGCAGTTATTATCTCTGGGGCCAACGTCCTGACTTTC.

This clonotype turned up a few times. The junction departs from the called germline gene at one end, perhaps through a read error. The chain uses TRBV7-2 and TRBJ2-3; D ambiguous. Germline assignment: CDR1 SGHTA and CDR2 FQGNSA. The CDR3 length is 12 residues. In DNA, the CDR3 is TGTGCCGGCAGCCCGTCGACAGATACGCAGTATTTT. Translating it yields CAGSPSTDTQYF.

The rearrangement links TRBV6-6 to TRBJ1-2, with D perhaps matching TRBD1 (5 bases). V was clipped by 0 bases and J by 4 bases, with 15 bases between them. CDR1 is MNHNY and CDR2 is SVGAGI in the germline V gene (reference sequence). There are 16 residues in the CDR3. CDR3 sequence (DNA): TGTGCCAGCAGTTACTCGAGAAGGGGCGCAGGCTATGGCTACACCTTC. This encodes CASSYSRRGAGYGYTF.

This clonotype has at least ten counts. V gene TRBV7-9 combines with J gene TRBJ2-1; D not certain. The CDR3 is made up of 16 amino acids. The germline V and J ends were trimmed by 0 bases and 8 bases, with 17 bases remaining between them. CDR1 SEHNR and CDR2 FQNEAQ come from the germline V gene (reference sequence). The CDR3 reads CASSLAQSALNHEQFF. CDR3 bases: TGTGCCAGCAGCTTAGCCCAGTCTGCCCTGAACCATGAGCAGTTCTTC.

This clonotype was counted between two and nine times. This chain links TRBV6-6 with TRBJ2-3; TRBD2 aligns across 13 bases. Germline assignment: CDR1 MNHNY and CDR2 SVGAGI (reference sequence). The CDR3 contains 16 residues. V lost 4 bases, J lost 2 bases, and 3 bases stayed unmatched. CDR3 nucleotide sequence: TGTGCCAGCAGTTCCGGACTAGCGGGGGTCACAGATACGCAGTATTTT. This encodes CASSSGLAGVTDTQYF.

V gene TRBV2 combines with J gene TRBJ1-2, with D possibly matching TRBD1 (6 bases). Trimming pared 7 bases from V and 2 bases from J, leaving 11 bases between. This CDR3 is 13 amino acids long. In germline, CDR1 is SNHLY, CDR2 FYNNEI. The CDR3 nucleotides read TGTGCCAGCACCTACAGGGTCAACTATGGCTACACCTTC. This codes for CASTYRVNYGYTF. Variable domain in full (rest from reference TRBV2 and TRBJ1-2): EPEVTQTPSHQVTQMGQEVILRCVPISNHLYFYWYRQILGQKVEFLVSFYNNEISEKSEIFDDQFSVERPDGSNFTLKIRSTKLEDSAMYFCASTYRVNYGYTFGSGTRLTVV.

Only a few counts were recorded for this clonotype. The rearrangement uses TRBV7-8 and TRBJ2-1, with D possibly being TRBD1 (6 bases). Per the germline V gene, CDR1 is SGHVS and CDR2 is FQNEAQ. Trimming removed 2 bases from V and 5 bases from J, with 16 bases in between. The length of the CDR3 is 16 residues. The CDR3 is CASSLNRELVNNEQFF. CDR3 sequence (DNA): TGTGCCAGCAGCTTAAACAGGGAACTCGTCAACAATGAGCAGTTCTTC.

V is TRBV20-1 and J is TRBJ2-1; D not resolved. The J call may be incorrect, as the DNA end agrees better with TRBJ2-7. Germline CDR1 reads DFQATT; CDR2 reads SNEGSKA (reference sequence). The CDR3 totals 14 residues. The CDR3: CSARDQGSYNEQYF. The CDR3 coding sequence is TGCAGTGCTAGAGATCAAGGCTCCTACAATGAGCAGTACTTC.

This chain connects TRBV9 to TRBJ1-5; D not resolved. Trimming cost V 4 bases and J 10 bases, with 15 bases left between them. The CDR3 has 13 amino acids. Germline V gene lookup returns CDR1 SGDLS and CDR2 YYNGEE. CDR3: CASSPQAEPPQHF. CDR3 DNA: TGTGCCAGCAGCCCCCAGGCGGAGCCCCCCCAGCATTTT.

This clonotype was seen ten or more times. The chain combines TRBV29-1 with TRBJ2-1; D might be TRBD1 (5 bases). Germline-derived CDR1 and CDR2 are SQVTM and ANQGSEA. The V end lost 4 bases, the J end lost 9 bases, and 10 bases lay between the germline ends. CDR3 length: 11 residues. In nucleotides, the CDR3 is TGCAGCGTTGTGGCAGGGCCTGAGCAGTTCTTC. Its protein product is CSVVAGPEQFF.

There are many counts of this clonotype. The CDR3 spells CASSQDRRAVIYNEQFF. The CDR3, as DNA: TGTGCCAGCAGCCAAGATCGAAGGGCCGTGATTTACAATGAGCAGTTCTTC. The V gene is TRBV4-2, the J gene TRBJ2-1; D call uncertain. Trimming removed 0 bases at V and 4 bases at J, with 16 bases between. This CDR3 is 17 amino acids long. Looked up from germline, CDR1 is LGHNA and CDR2 is YNFKEQ.

The V gene is TRBV20-1, the J gene TRBJ1-1; TRBD1 agrees at 9 bases. The V gene's germline CDR1 is DFQATT and CDR2 SNEGSKA (reference sequence). The CDR3 covers 14 residues. Trimming at V came to 6 bases and at J to 6 bases, leaving 11 bases not matched to a gene. CDR3 sequence (DNA): TGCAGTGCCACCGGGACAGGGATGGGACCTGAAGCTTTCTTT. Translation gives CSATGTGMGPEAFF.

This clonotype was seen only a few times. V usage is TRBV6-1 and J usage is TRBJ2-5; 9 nucleotides line up with TRBD1. The CDR3 is 15 amino acids. Germline V gene sequence: CDR1 MNHNS, CDR2 SASEGT. V shed 6 bases, J shed 2 bases, and the junction held 7 bases outside the gene matches. CDR3 residues: CASREQGARQETQYF. The DNA for the CDR3 is TGTGCCAGCAGGGAACAGGGGGCCAGACAAGAGACCCAGTACTTC.

In nucleotides, the CDR3 is TGTGCCAGCAGCTTAACCCCTAAGGTCTCCTACAATGAGCAGTTCTTC. It encodes CASSLTPKVSYNEQFF. The chain couples TRBV7-2 to TRBJ2-1; D call uncertain. Germline CDR1 and CDR2: SGHTA and FQGNSA. The CDR3 covers 16 residues. Trimming pared 2 bases from V and 0 bases from J, leaving 11 bases between.

The chain couples TRBV20-1 to TRBJ2-7; 10 bases are a match to TRBD2. The DNA end favors TRBJ2-5, so the J call may be wrong. The CDR3 consists of 15 residues. Germline CDR1 reads DFQATT; CDR2 reads SNEGSKA (reference sequence). This chain's CDR3 is CSARSLAGVPETQYF. In DNA form, the CDR3 reads TGCAGTGCTAGGTCGCTAGCGGGGGTCCCAGAGACCCAGTACTTC.

J is TRBJ2-1 and V is TRBV7-9; D is ambiguous. Trimming stripped 2 bases from V and 5 bases from J, with 7 bases between. Germline V CDR1 and CDR2: SEHNR, FQNEAQ (reference sequence). The CDR3 has 13 residues. The CDR3 DNA sequence: TGTGCCAGCAGCTTAACGCTGGACAATGAGCAGTTCTTC. Its translation: CASSLTLDNEQFF.

The V call is TRBV28, the J call TRBJ1-2; 7 bases agree with TRBD1. The CDR3 sequence is 11 residues long. The germline V gene has CDR1 MDHEN and CDR2 SYDVKM. V lost 5 bases to trimming and J lost 7 bases; unmatched junction nucleotides: 1. CDR3 protein: CASSHRGGYTF. The CDR3 region has the DNA TGTGCCAGCAGTCACAGGGGTGGCTACACCTTC.

The V and J genes are TRBV20-1 and TRBJ2-3; D is undetermined. Trimming took off 6 bases at V and 5 bases at J, with 18 bases between the two ends. Germline V gene lookup returns CDR1 DFQATT and CDR2 SNEGSKA (reference sequence). The CDR3 is 14 residues long. CDR3 nucleotide sequence: TGCAGTGCGCTCCGGGCAATTCTTGTAGATACGCAGTATTTT. Translated, it gives CSALRAILVDTQYF.

This clonotype was picked up one time. The CDR3: CSARELIGLSTDTQYF. CDR3 sequence (DNA): TGCAGTGCTAGGGAGTTAATCGGACTGAGCACAGATACGCAGTATTTT. This chain joins TRBV20-1 and TRBJ2-3; weak D call: TRBD2 (5 bases). The CDR3 contains 16 residues. Per germline, CDR1 DFQATT and CDR2 SNEGSKA (reference sequence). V lost 3 bases to trimming and J lost 0 bases, with 16 bases between them.